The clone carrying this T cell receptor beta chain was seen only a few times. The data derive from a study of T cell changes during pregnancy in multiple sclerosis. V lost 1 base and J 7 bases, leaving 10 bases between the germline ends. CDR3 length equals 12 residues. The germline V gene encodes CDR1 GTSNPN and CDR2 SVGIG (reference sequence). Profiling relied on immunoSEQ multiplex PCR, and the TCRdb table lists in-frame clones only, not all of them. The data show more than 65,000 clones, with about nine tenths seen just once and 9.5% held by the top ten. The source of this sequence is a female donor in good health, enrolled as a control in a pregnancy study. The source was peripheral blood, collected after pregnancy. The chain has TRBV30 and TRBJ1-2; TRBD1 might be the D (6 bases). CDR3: CAWSGRTVGYTF. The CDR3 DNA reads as TGTGCCTGGAGTGGTCGGACAGTTGGCTACACCTTC.